Described below is a single TCR beta chain sequence and its context. Its antigen is undetermined. These data come from a study of regulatory T cells in long-lasting Graves disease. iRepertoire HTBI primers and Arm-PCR of CDR3 regions built TCR beta libraries. TCRdb re-called the multiplex PCR reads through MiXCR, storing one row per CDR3 protein. This table has around 500,000 distinct CDR3 sequences, less than 25% appearing once. General study results and limits: Lower TCR diversity characterized persistent Graves' patients relative to newly diagnosed patients. Small sample size may have lowered accuracy.

Germline assignment: CDR1 SQVTM and CDR2 ANQGSEA. The CDR3 is made up of 11 amino acids. Trimming left V 6 bases short and J 7 bases short, with 12 bases between. As to time point: persistent/refractory GD, antithyroid drugs over 5 years with positive TRAb. PBMCs were the source of the RNA used for TCR sequencing. The source material was peripheral blood mononuclear cells (PBMCs), sampled when the disease was refractory, from a patient treated with antithyroid drugs. The sequence was collected from a female donor with Graves disease. V is TRBV29-1 and J is TRBJ1-2, with a tentative D call TRBD1 (5 bases). CDR3 coding DNA: TGCAGCGTCGACGGGGGAGGTGGCTACACCTTC. Translating gives CSVDGGGGYTF.